This is a list of T cell receptor beta chains from one sample in a study of cytomegalovirus exposure and HLA in healthy donors. Measured with immunoSEQ multiplex PCR; TCRdb has only the in-frame clones, and not every one. The sample holds approximately 98,000 clones; around 95% are singletons and the top ten take 0.67%. Sequencing input: PBMCs. All receptors come from a woman in her late teens or twenties in good health and CMV-seronegative. CDR3s include the opening cysteine and the closing phenylalanine or tryptophan. The order of the fields is clone size, D gene, V gene, J gene, CDR3 protein, CDR3 DNA. A D gene is named only where the DNA matches it firmly. For some rows the clone size is stated as once, few or many, or as a class when expanded; others skip it.

clone_size: NA
d_call: TRBD1
v_call: TRBV5-1
j_call: TRBJ2-3
cdr3_aa: CASSSTGTGADTQYF
cdr3_nt: TGCGCCAGCAGCTCGACCGGGACAGGGGCGGATACGCAGTATTTT

clone_size: NA
d_call: NA
v_call: TRBV9
j_call: TRBJ1-2
cdr3_aa: CASSVQSSGYTF
cdr3_nt: TGTGCCAGCAGCGTTCAAAGTAGTGGCTACACCTTC

clone_size: NA
d_call: NA
v_call: TRBV29-1
j_call: TRBJ2-7
cdr3_aa: CSVAGQYEQYF
cdr3_nt: TGCAGCGTTGCTGGGCAATACGAGCAGTACTTC

clone_size: NA
d_call: NA
v_call: TRBV21-1
j_call: TRBJ2-3
cdr3_aa: CASSTGTLSTDTQYF
cdr3_nt: TGTGCCAGCAGTACCGGGACACTTAGCACAGATACGCAGTATTTT

clone_size: NA
d_call: NA
v_call: TRBV6-5
j_call: TRBJ1-2
cdr3_aa: CASSYSEENYGYTF
cdr3_nt: TGTGCCAGCAGTTACTCGGAGGAGAACTATGGCTACACCTTC

clone_size: NA
d_call: TRBD2
v_call: TRBV6-5
j_call: TRBJ2-1
cdr3_aa: CASRDNGGSEEQFF
cdr3_nt: TGTGCCAGCAGAGACAACGGGGGGTCCGAAGAGCAGTTCTTC

clone_size: NA
d_call: NA
v_call: TRBV15
j_call: TRBJ2-7
cdr3_aa: CATSRDGWTTEQYF
cdr3_nt: TGTGCCACCAGCAGAGATGGGTGGACAACCGAGCAGTACTTC

clone_size: once
d_call: NA
v_call: TRBV27
j_call: TRBJ2-1
cdr3_aa: CASSPQTGSSYNEQFF
cdr3_nt: TGTGCCAGCAGTCCACAGACGGGGAGCTCCTACAATGAGCAGTTCTTC

clone_size: NA
d_call: NA
v_call: TRBV5-1
j_call: TRBJ2-1
cdr3_aa: CASSLVAGGPNEQFF
cdr3_nt: TGCGCCAGCAGCTTGGTGGCTGGCGGGCCCAATGAGCAGTTCTTC

clone_size: NA
d_call: NA
v_call: TRBV21-1
j_call: TRBJ1-2
cdr3_aa: CASSKASQACYGYTF
cdr3_nt: TGTGCCAGCAGCAAAGCAAGCCAAGCGTGCTATGGCTACACCTTC

clone_size: NA
d_call: NA
v_call: TRBV6-6
j_call: TRBJ1-5
cdr3_aa: CASSQARGSGQPQHF
cdr3_nt: TGTGCCAGCAGTCAGGCCAGGGGTTCTGGTCAGCCCCAGCATTTT

clone_size: NA
d_call: TRBD1
v_call: TRBV7-3
j_call: TRBJ1-1
cdr3_aa: CASSTGTGGNTEAFF
cdr3_nt: TGTGCCAGCAGCACCGGGACAGGGGGTAACACTGAAGCTTTCTTT

clone_size: NA
d_call: NA
v_call: TRBV6-5
j_call: TRBJ1-2
cdr3_aa: CASKTATKGYTF
cdr3_nt: TGTGCCAGCAAAACGGCGACAAAAGGCTACACCTTC

clone_size: NA
d_call: TRBD1
v_call: TRBV29-1
j_call: TRBJ2-7
cdr3_aa: CSVEGVGQRPYEQYF
cdr3_nt: TGCAGCGTTGAGGGCGTGGGACAGCGCCCCTACGAGCAGTACTTC

clone_size: NA
d_call: TRBD2
v_call: TRBV30
j_call: TRBJ2-1
cdr3_aa: CAWSVRGGGLNEQFF
cdr3_nt: TGTGCCTGGAGTGTACGAGGCGGGGGACTCAATGAGCAGTTCTTC

clone_size: NA
d_call: TRBD1
v_call: TRBV7-9
j_call: TRBJ1-2
cdr3_aa: CASSASTGGVNGYTF
cdr3_nt: TGTGCCAGCAGCGCCAGTACAGGGGGAGTTAATGGCTACACCTTC

clone_size: NA
d_call: TRBD2
v_call: TRBV28
j_call: TRBJ2-3
cdr3_aa: CASSFSGGPRGTQYF
cdr3_nt: TGTGCCAGCAGTTTTAGCGGGGGCCCCAGAGGGACGCAGTATTTT

clone_size: NA
d_call: TRBD1
v_call: TRBV27
j_call: TRBJ2-1
cdr3_aa: CASSTPRGQDGRNEQFF
cdr3_nt: TGTGCCAGCAGCACCCCAAGGGGGCAGGACGGTAGGAATGAGCAGTTCTTC

clone_size: NA
d_call: NA
v_call: TRBV30
j_call: TRBJ1-6
cdr3_aa: CAWSIPGANNSPLHF
cdr3_nt: TGTGCCTGGAGTATCCCAGGGGCGAATAATTCACCCCTCCACTTT

clone_size: NA
d_call: NA
v_call: TRBV2
j_call: TRBJ2-2
cdr3_aa: CASSEETDPNTGELFF
cdr3_nt: TGTGCCAGCAGTGAAGAGACTGACCCGAACACCGGGGAGCTGTTTTTT

clone_size: NA
d_call: NA
v_call: TRBV5-5
j_call: TRBJ2-7
cdr3_aa: CASSAAGVYEQYF
cdr3_nt: TGTGCCAGCAGCGCCGCAGGGGTCTACGAGCAGTACTTC

clone_size: NA
d_call: TRBD2
v_call: TRBV28
j_call: TRBJ2-3
cdr3_aa: CASTLRPWTSGHTDTQYF
cdr3_nt: TGTGCCAGCACCCTCCGGCCGTGGACTAGCGGACACACAGATACGCAGTATTTT

clone_size: NA
d_call: TRBD2
v_call: TRBV7-2
j_call: TRBJ2-5
cdr3_aa: CASSSSLAGGRETQYF
cdr3_nt: TGTGCCAGCAGCTCCAGTCTAGCGGGGGGGCGGGAGACCCAGTACTTC

clone_size: NA
d_call: NA
v_call: TRBV5-1
j_call: TRBJ1-2
cdr3_aa: CASSLEAERYTF
cdr3_nt: TGCGCCAGCAGCTTGGAGGCGGAGAGGTACACCTTC

clone_size: NA
d_call: NA
v_call: TRBV7-3
j_call: TRBJ2-1
cdr3_aa: CASSLNTIPYNEQFF
cdr3_nt: TGTGCCAGCAGCTTAAACACAATACCTTACAATGAGCAGTTCTTC

clone_size: once
d_call: TRBD1
v_call: TRBV5-1
j_call: TRBJ2-7
cdr3_aa: CASSLGQGGLSYEQYF
cdr3_nt: TGCGCCAGCAGCTTGGGACAGGGGGGTTTATCCTACGAGCAGTACTTC

clone_size: once
d_call: TRBD1
v_call: TRBV5-1
j_call: TRBJ2-6
cdr3_aa: CASSPGQGFLLSSGANVLTF
cdr3_nt: TGCGCCAGCAGCCCAGGACAGGGATTCCTTCTAAGCTCTGGGGCCAACGTCCTGACTTTC

clone_size: NA
d_call: NA
v_call: TRBV5-4
j_call: TRBJ1-2
cdr3_aa: CASSLEPGDVYGYTF
cdr3_nt: TGTGCCAGCAGCTTGGAACCGGGGGACGTCTATGGCTACACCTTC

clone_size: NA
d_call: NA
v_call: TRBV7-9
j_call: TRBJ2-3
cdr3_aa: CASSPGQSLRTDTQYF
cdr3_nt: TGTGCCAGCAGCCCAGGACAGTCCCTTCGCACAGATACGCAGTATTTT

clone_size: NA
d_call: TRBD2
v_call: TRBV5-5
j_call: TRBJ2-1
cdr3_aa: CASSFGGAGGEQFF
cdr3_nt: TGTGCCAGCAGCTTCGGGGGGGCCGGCGGTGAGCAGTTCTTC

clone_size: NA
d_call: NA
v_call: TRBV6-1
j_call: TRBJ1-2
cdr3_aa: CASKRQWASYGGYTF
cdr3_nt: TGTGCCAGCAAAAGACAGTGGGCGAGTTACGGGGGCTACACCTTC

clone_size: few
d_call: TRBD1
v_call: TRBV4-3
j_call: TRBJ1-2
cdr3_aa: CASSQAGQGRGNYGYTF
cdr3_nt: TGCGCCAGCAGCCAAGCGGGCCAGGGCAGGGGGAACTATGGCTACACCTTC

clone_size: NA
d_call: TRBD1
v_call: TRBV6-5
j_call: TRBJ2-1
cdr3_aa: CASRTTGGGSHEQFF
cdr3_nt: TGTGCCAGCAGAACAACAGGGGGCGGGTCCCATGAGCAGTTCTTC

clone_size: NA
d_call: TRBD1
v_call: TRBV7-3
j_call: TRBJ1-6
cdr3_aa: CASSPGTVNSPLHF
cdr3_nt: TGTGCCAGCAGCCCCGGGACAGTTAATTCACCCCTCCACTTT

clone_size: NA
d_call: TRBD1
v_call: TRBV28
j_call: TRBJ1-5
cdr3_aa: CAGGQGSNQPQHF
cdr3_nt: TGTGCCGGAGGACAGGGCAGCAATCAGCCCCAGCATTTT

clone_size: NA
d_call: TRBD2
v_call: TRBV9
j_call: TRBJ2-3
cdr3_aa: CASSVGSSGGYTDTQYF
cdr3_nt: TGTGCCAGCAGCGTGGGGAGTAGCGGGGGTTACACAGATACGCAGTATTTT

clone_size: once
d_call: TRBD1
v_call: TRBV7-3
j_call: TRBJ2-5
cdr3_aa: CASSKKPLIYRDRGETQYF
cdr3_nt: TGTGCCAGCAGCAAAAAACCCCTTATTTACCGGGACAGGGGAGAGACCCAGTACTTC

clone_size: once
d_call: TRBD2
v_call: TRBV7-2
j_call: TRBJ2-3
cdr3_aa: CASSLGPGGGRDTQYF
cdr3_nt: TGTGCCAGCAGCTTAGGTCCGGGCGGGGGTAGGGATACGCAGTATTTT

clone_size: NA
d_call: TRBD1
v_call: TRBV2
j_call: TRBJ1-1
cdr3_aa: CASRDRGPTEAFF
cdr3_nt: TGTGCCAGCAGGGACAGGGGGCCTACTGAAGCTTTCTTT

clone_size: NA
d_call: NA
v_call: TRBV27
j_call: TRBJ1-4
cdr3_aa: CASSSVFREKLFF
cdr3_nt: TGTGCCAGCAGTTCTGTATTTCGGGAAAAACTGTTTTTT

clone_size: NA
d_call: TRBD2
v_call: TRBV14
j_call: TRBJ2-1
cdr3_aa: CASSQWTRYNEQFF
cdr3_nt: TGTGCCAGCAGCCAATGGACTAGGTACAATGAGCAGTTCTTC

clone_size: NA
d_call: NA
v_call: TRBV15
j_call: TRBJ1-5
cdr3_aa: CATSSQDRLSNQPQHF
cdr3_nt: TGTGCCACCAGCTCACAAGACAGGTTAAGCAATCAGCCCCAGCATTTT

clone_size: once
d_call: TRBD1
v_call: TRBV9
j_call: TRBJ2-2
cdr3_aa: CASSSKGASNTGELFF
cdr3_nt: TGTGCCAGCAGTTCGAAGGGGGCATCGAACACCGGGGAGCTGTTTTTT

clone_size: NA
d_call: TRBD1
v_call: TRBV29-1
j_call: TRBJ1-6
cdr3_aa: CSVTEDRAINHSPLHF
cdr3_nt: TGCAGCGTCACCGAGGACAGGGCCATAAATCATTCACCCCTCCACTTT

clone_size: NA
d_call: NA
v_call: TRBV4-1
j_call: TRBJ2-1
cdr3_aa: CASSHEGGRGGIYNEQFF
cdr3_nt: TGCGCCAGCAGCCACGAAGGGGGAAGGGGGGGAATTTACAATGAGCAGTTCTTC

clone_size: NA
d_call: NA
v_call: TRBV10-3
j_call: TRBJ2-7
cdr3_aa: CAISDSDFSYEQYF
cdr3_nt: TGTGCCATCAGTGATTCAGACTTCAGCTACGAGCAGTACTTC

clone_size: NA
d_call: NA
v_call: TRBV2
j_call: TRBJ1-1
cdr3_aa: CASSLSGFGNTEAFF
cdr3_nt: TGTGCCAGCAGTTTAAGTGGTTTCGGGAACACTGAAGCTTTCTTT

clone_size: NA
d_call: TRBD1
v_call: TRBV27
j_call: TRBJ2-7
cdr3_aa: CASSPRTGGSYEQYF
cdr3_nt: TGTGCCAGCAGTCCCCGGACAGGGGGCTCCTACGAGCAGTACTTC

clone_size: NA
d_call: NA
v_call: TRBV2
j_call: TRBJ1-4
cdr3_aa: CASMRGTNEKLFF
cdr3_nt: TGTGCCAGCATGAGGGGGACTAATGAAAAACTGTTTTTT

clone_size: NA
d_call: NA
v_call: TRBV6-5
j_call: TRBJ1-5
cdr3_aa: CASSTNRDQPQHF
cdr3_nt: TGTGCCAGCAGTACCAACCGGGATCAGCCCCAGCATTTT

clone_size: NA
d_call: NA
v_call: TRBV10-3
j_call: TRBJ1-2
cdr3_aa: CAISTREQQTNYGYTF
cdr3_nt: TGTGCCATCAGTACGAGGGAGCAGCAGACTAACTATGGCTACACCTTC

clone_size: NA
d_call: NA
v_call: TRBV2
j_call: TRBJ2-1
cdr3_aa: CASRETSSSYNEQFF
cdr3_nt: TGTGCCAGCAGAGAAACTAGTAGCTCCTACAATGAGCAGTTCTTC

clone_size: once
d_call: NA
v_call: TRBV9
j_call: TRBJ2-1
cdr3_aa: CASSVGGGIPVF
cdr3_nt: NA

clone_size: NA
d_call: TRBD1
v_call: TRBV7-9
j_call: TRBJ2-5
cdr3_aa: CASSSGQGWETQYF
cdr3_nt: TGTGCCAGCAGCTCCGGACAGGGCTGGGAGACCCAGTACTTC

clone_size: NA
d_call: TRBD2
v_call: TRBV11-2
j_call: TRBJ2-7
cdr3_aa: CASSSERGRTYEQYF
cdr3_nt: TGTGCCAGCAGCTCCGAGCGGGGGCGAACCTACGAGCAGTACTTC

clone_size: NA
d_call: TRBD1
v_call: TRBV6-5
j_call: TRBJ1-2
cdr3_aa: CASSYGDSPYGYTF
cdr3_nt: TGTGCCAGCAGTTACGGGGACAGCCCTTATGGCTACACCTTC

clone_size: NA
d_call: TRBD2
v_call: TRBV15
j_call: TRBJ2-2
cdr3_aa: CATQRGAQSFTGELFF
cdr3_nt: TGTGCCACCCAGCGGGGGGCTCAGTCATTCACCGGGGAGCTGTTTTTT